This entry describes one TCR beta chain. The sample originates from a study of patients and donors after allogeneic stem cell transplantation. V was shortened by 5 bases and J by 4 bases, with 16 bases between the two germline ends. CDR3 length equals 15 residues. CDR1 is MNHEY, CDR2 SVGAGI, per germline. TCRdb ran MiXCR on the RT-PCR reads and lists one entry per CDR3 protein. The sample contains around 17,000 distinct CDR3 sequences, under 30% of which appear only once. Sequences were obtained from blood, either unsorted or a sorted T cell fraction (not recorded which). This TCR was recovered from a human donor who was either an allogeneic HSCT recipient or a stem cell or donor lymphocyte infusion donor (not recorded which). It is not recorded whose cells these are; they may come from a transplant donor. The chain couples TRBV6-5 to TRBJ2-3, with D perhaps being TRBD1 or TRBD2 (5 bases each). CDR3 in amino acids: CASSGGRTKADTQYF. CDR3 coding DNA: TGTGCCAGCAGTGGGGGACGGACCAAGGCAGATACGCAGTATTTT.